This entry lists 21 T cell receptor beta chains sequenced from one sample in a study of shared clonotypes between healthy human individuals. TCRdb keeps only in-frame clones here, not all; method: immunoSEQ multiplex PCR. The top ten hold about 0.34% of the sample, which has fewer than 1.6 million clones, 98% seen once. Source material: naive CD4+ T cells sorted from blood. Subset specified: CD45RA+ positively selected. The receptors shown here come from a man aged 25-45 years in good health.

Turning to this clone: Distinct nucleotide sequences in the sample also encode this CDR3. The chain combines TRBV7-9 with TRBJ2-7, with D unresolved. The V gene lost 5 bases and the J gene lost 3 bases, with 5 bases spanning the gap. This CDR3 has 11 residues. Germline loops: CDR1 SEHNR, CDR2 FQNEAQ (reference sequence). CDR3 nucleotide sequence: TGTGCCAGCAGCCCGAACTACGAGCAGTACTTC. This encodes CASSPNYEQYF. Full variable domain (outside the CDR3, taken from reference TRBV7-9 and TRBJ2-7): DTGVSQNPRHKITKRGQNVTFRCDPISEHNRLYWYRQTLGQGPEFLTYFQNEAQLEKSRLLSDRFSAERPKGSFSTLEIQRTEQGDSAMYLCASSPNYEQYFGPGTRLTVT.

The count of this clone is one. This chain links TRBV2 with TRBJ2-7, with 10 bases matching TRBD2. Germline V gene data show CDR1 as SNHLY and CDR2 as FYNNEI. CDR3 length equals 15 residues. The V and J ends lost 3 bases and 3 bases, in that order; junction bases with no gene match: 5. The CDR3 loop is CASSERSGRVYEQYF. CDR3 DNA: TGTGCCAGCAGTGAGAGGAGCGGGAGGGTCTACGAGCAGTACTTC.

The rearrangement joins TRBV29-1 to TRBJ2-7; D is possibly TRBD1 (6 bases). V was shortened by 7 bases and J by 2 bases, with 15 bases between the two germline ends. Looked up from germline, CDR1 is SQVTM and CDR2 is ANQGSEA. This CDR3 spans 13 amino acids. The CDR3 nucleotides read TGCAGCGGAGTTAGGGACAAAACCTACGAGCAGTACTTC. Its protein product is CSGVRDKTYEQYF.

The V and J genes are TRBV15 and TRBJ2-7, with 11 bases fitting TRBD1. V dropped 11 bases and J dropped 3; count of bases not matched to a gene: 6. CDR1 and CDR2 from the germline V gene are LNHNV and YYDKDF (reference sequence). This CDR3 region has 13 residues. The CDR3 spells CAPSGTGGYEQYF. The CDR3 DNA reads TGTGCCCCGTCCGGGACAGGGGGCTACGAGCAGTACTTC.

The chain recombines TRBV11-2 with TRBJ2-3, with 7 positions matching TRBD2. V dropped 0 bases and J dropped 3; count of bases not matched to a gene: 12. The CDR3 runs 18 residues. Germline V gene sequence: CDR1 SGHAT, CDR2 FQNNGV. CDR3 nucleotides: TGTGCCAGCAGCTTAGAGGTGACTAGCTTACAAGTAACAGATACGCAGTATTTT. Translated, it gives CASSLEVTSLQVTDTQYF.

About this clone: Other DNA sequences in this sample translate to the same CDR3. This chain joins TRBV7-8 and TRBJ2-5; D is ambiguous. The V end was cut by 1 base, the J end by 2 bases, with 5 bases between. This CDR3 region has 13 residues. Per germline, CDR1 SGHVS and CDR2 FQNEAQ. Here the CDR3 reads CASSLGNQETQYF. DNA for the CDR3: TGTGCCAGCAGCTTAGGTAATCAAGAGACCCAGTACTTC.

This sequence joins TRBV5-8 and TRBJ1-4; TRBD1 matches at 7 bases. V lost 8 bases to trimming and J lost 5 bases; unmatched junction nucleotides: 6. The CDR3 extends over 13 amino acids. Germline CDR1 SGHTS, CDR2 YDEGEE. CDR3 DNA sequence: TGTGCCAGTGTACAGGGGTGGAATGAAAAACTGTTTTTT. Protein: CASVQGWNEKLFF.

This chain links TRBV25-1 with TRBJ1-1; D might be TRBD1 (5 bases). V was pared by 4 bases and J by 8 bases, with 14 bases between. In germline, CDR1 is MGHDK, CDR2 SYGVNS. This CDR3 is built from 13 residues. CDR3 sequence: CASSGIRGSEAFF. The CDR3 nucleotides read TGTGCCAGCAGTGGCATTAGGGGCAGCGAAGCTTTCTTT.

The chain has TRBV15 and TRBJ2-7, with D tentatively TRBD2 (5 bases). Trimming stripped 7 bases from V and 1 base from J, with 29 bases between. Looked up from germline, CDR1 is LNHNV and CDR2 is YYDKDF (reference sequence). CDR3 size: 19 residues. Here the CDR3 reads CATTKAPPGPGSGSYEQYF. The DNA of the CDR3 is TGTGCCACCACCAAGGCCCCCCCCGGCCCCGGGTCGGGGTCCTACGAGCAGTACTTC.

This chain connects TRBV28 to TRBJ2-7; no definite D call. This CDR3 spans 12 amino acids. The germline V gene has CDR1 MDHEN and CDR2 SYDVKM. Trimming pared 2 bases from V and 5 bases from J, leaving 7 bases between. CDR3 residues: CASSLVPHEQYF. The DNA for the CDR3 is TGTGCCAGCAGTTTAGTACCCCACGAGCAGTACTTC.

V and J are TRBV18 and TRBJ2-5; D not resolved. The V gene lost 0 bases and the J gene lost 4 bases, with 12 bases spanning the gap. CDR3 length: 15 residues. The germline gives CDR1 KGHSH, CDR2 LQKENI. The CDR3 spells CASSPPARPGETQYF. For the CDR3, the DNA is TGTGCCAGCTCACCACCGGCGCGACCAGGAGAGACCCAGTACTTC.

The chain carries TRBV19 and TRBJ2-7; 7 bases match TRBD2. CDR1 and CDR2 (germline): LNHDA, SQIVND (reference sequence). V dropped 10 bases and J dropped 5; count of bases not matched to a gene: 11. The CDR3 is 13 residues long. CDR3 protein: CATSSEGGNEQYF. For the CDR3, the DNA is TGTGCCACCTCATCGGAGGGAGGGAACGAGCAGTACTTC.

This chain joins TRBV5-4 and TRBJ2-7; 7 bases agree with TRBD1. V lost 0 bases and J lost 3; bases outside the gene matches: 6. The germline V gene encodes CDR1 SGHNT and CDR2 YYREEE (reference sequence). This CDR3 contains 15 residues. CDR3 sequence (DNA): TGTGCCAGCAGCTTGGCCTCAGCAGGGGGCTACGAGCAGTACTTC. Translating gives CASSLASAGGYEQYF.

The chain couples TRBV6-6 to TRBJ1-2; 8 nucleotides line up with TRBD1. The CDR3 length is 13 residues. With V trimmed by 8 bases and J by 7 bases, 9 bases remained unmatched. Germline CDR1 is MNHNY and CDR2 is SVGAGI (reference sequence). CDR3 sequence (DNA): TGTGCCAGCTCCATCGTAACAGGGGGTGGCTACACCTTC. Protein product: CASSIVTGGGYTF.

This rearrangement joins TRBV5-8 to TRBJ2-3, with D possibly matching TRBD1 (7 bases). Germline V gene data show CDR1 as SGHTS and CDR2 as YDEGEE. V lost 4 bases, J lost 3 bases, and 18 bases lay in between. The CDR3 is 16 residues long. CDR3 nucleotides: TGTGCCAGCAGCAGTTTAGGAGGGGGCCGGACAGATACGCAGTATTTT. Protein: CASSSLGGGRTDTQYF.

V gene TRBV27 combines with J gene TRBJ2-5; TRBD1 or TRBD2 may be the D gene (5 bases each). The V gene lost 4 bases and the J gene lost 5 bases, with 20 bases spanning the gap. This CDR3 has 16 amino acids. Per germline, CDR1 MNHEY and CDR2 SMNVEV (reference sequence). In DNA, the CDR3 is TGTGCCAGCAGTTCCCCCCTACGGGACCCAGGGGAGACCCAGTACTTC. Translated, it gives CASSSPLRDPGETQYF.

The chain joins TRBV25-1 to TRBJ2-3, with 8 bases matching TRBD2. This CDR3 spans 17 amino acids. Germline V lookup: CDR1 MGHDK, CDR2 SYGVNS. The ends lost 1 base at V and 1 base at J; junction bases unmatched: 7. CDR3 bases: TGTGCCAGCAGTGAATGGGGAGCGGGAGATGGCACAGATACGCAGTATTTT. Protein product: CASSEWGAGDGTDTQYF.

As to this clone: This sample also contains other DNA sequences that code for the same CDR3. J is TRBJ2-7 and V is TRBV2, with D uncertain. CDR1 SNHLY and CDR2 FYNNEI come from the germline V gene. Trimming shortened V by 2 bases and J by 5 bases, and 4 bases separated the two germline ends. There are 11 residues in the CDR3. CDR3 protein: CASSEYDEQYF. In nucleotides, the CDR3 is TGTGCCAGCAGTGAATACGACGAGCAGTACTTC.

Turning to this clone: Other nucleotide sequences from this sample produce the same CDR3. V gene TRBV5-6 combines with J gene TRBJ1-1; D is unclear. The V and J ends lost 1 base and 1 base respectively, with 5 bases between them. The CDR3 consists of 13 residues. Per germline, CDR1 SGHDT and CDR2 YYEEEE. In DNA, the CDR3 is TGTGCCAGCAGCTTGCGAGCGAACACTGAAGCTTTCTTT. Translation gives CASSLRANTEAFF. The variable domain in full, completed from reference TRBV5-6 and TRBJ1-1, reads DAGVTQSPTHLIKTRGQQVTLRCSPKSGHDTVSWYQQALGQGPQFIFQYYEEEERQRGNFPDRFSGHQFPNYSSELNVNALLLGDSALYLCASSLRANTEAFFGQGTRLTVV.

This clone was recorded only once. The chain joins TRBV2 to TRBJ2-5; weak D call: TRBD2 (6 bases). CDR1 is SNHLY and CDR2 is FYNNEI in the germline V gene. Trimming removed 7 bases at V and 0 bases at J, with 15 bases between. This CDR3 region has 15 residues. The CDR3 loop is CASIGMAGNQETQYF. The CDR3 DNA sequence: TGTGCCAGCATAGGAATGGCGGGAAACCAAGAGACCCAGTACTTC.

The rearrangement uses TRBV7-9 and TRBJ1-2, with 7 bases lining up with TRBD1. V gave up 4 bases and J gave up 6 bases; unmatched junction bases: 11. The CDR3 runs to 15 residues. Germline CDR1 and CDR2: SEHNR and FQNEAQ (reference sequence). This chain's CDR3 is CASSSLGRGRNGYTF. The CDR3 DNA reads TGTGCCAGCAGCTCCCTCGGGAGGGGGCGCAATGGCTACACCTTC.